This T cell receptor beta chain was profiled in a study of blood T cell repertoires in COVID-19. The wider study: Nucleic acid was either cDNA or gDNA, and it came from T cells, B-cell-depleted T cells, or PBMCs.

As handled by the study authors: Amplified reference gene primers provided the basis for estimating nucleated cell counts. Only in-frame clones appear in the TCRdb table, and some are missing; sequencing was by immunoSEQ multiplex PCR. D and trimming come from the DNA, and the V and J calls and clone size come from that table. Among 150,000 or so clones listed, about 80% were seen once. Cohorts were assigned according to the clinical history that participants reported. CDR1 and CDR2 from the germline V gene are SGHRS and YFSETQ. V lost 3 bases to trimming and J lost 3 bases, with 12 bases between them. There are 15 residues in the CDR3.

Specimen: PBMCs or T cells enriched from blood (not recorded which). V usage is TRBV5-1 and J usage is TRBJ1-4; no definite D call. This receptor was identified in a woman in her fifties or sixties who had recovered from COVID-19. CDR3 bases: TGCGCCAGCAGCTCGGAGGTTTCGGCTAATGAAAAACTGTTTTTT. Translation gives CASSSEVSANEKLFF.